A single sample gave rise to the 15 T cell receptor beta chains below, sequenced in a study of human T cells and chemical hapten exposure. TCRdb reprocessed the RACE reads with MiXCR, giving one entry per CDR3 protein. The sample shows 85,000 to 130,000 distinct CDR3 sequences, 9% to 15% of them seen only once. Stated time point: pre-sensitization, week 0. Treatment indicated: therapeutic diphenylcyclopropenone sensitization with weekly scalp DPC. The sequencing used whole blood, collected in connection with sensitization to the hapten diphenylcyclopropenone (DPC). The receptors were gathered from a woman aged 50 to 60 with alopecia areata. Some clones in this sample may be carry-over from other donors' samples.

This clonotype was counted many times. V gene TRBV6-6 combines with J gene TRBJ2-3; D remains ambiguous. Germline CDR1 reads MNHNY; CDR2 reads SVGAGI (reference sequence). The CDR3 length is 10 residues. V was pared by 8 bases and J by 5 bases, with 5 bases between. In nucleotides, the CDR3 is TGTGCCAGCGGTGTAGATACGCAGTATTTT. Protein product: CASGVDTQYF.

This clonotype was seen ten or more times. The V gene is TRBV7-6, the J gene TRBJ2-5; weak D call: TRBD2 (6 bases). This CDR3 is built from 14 residues. Deletions cut 5 bases from V and 0 bases from J, with 10 bases between. Germline V CDR1 and CDR2: SGHVS, FNYEAQ. This CDR3 reads CASSPSGYQETQYF. The CDR3 bases are TGTGCCAGCAGCCCGAGCGGGTACCAAGAGACCCAGTACTTC.

The chain employs TRBV6-5 and TRBJ2-5; D gene unclear. With 0 bases removed from V and 5 bases from J, the gap between germline ends came to 13 bases. CDR1 and CDR2 (germline): MNHEY, SVGAGI. This CDR3 region has 15 residues. The CDR3 loop reads CASSYSMFLGETQYF. The CDR3, as DNA: TGTGCCAGCAGTTACTCGATGTTTCTCGGGGAGACCCAGTACTTC.

V gene TRBV19 combines with J gene TRBJ2-7; tentatively, D is TRBD2 (5 bases). The CDR3 contains 15 residues. The V end lost 5 bases, the J end lost 2 bases, and 16 bases lay between the germline ends. In germline, CDR1 is LNHDA, CDR2 SQIVND (reference sequence). CDR3 nucleotide sequence: TGTGCCAGTAGTGCCGCGGCAGCGCGGGCCTACGAGCAGTACTTC. This codes for CASSAAAARAYEQYF.

The chain links TRBV28 to TRBJ2-7; D not certain. There are 12 residues in the CDR3. Germline CDR1 is MDHEN and CDR2 is SYDVKM. Trimming pared 3 bases from V and 3 bases from J, leaving 6 bases between. This CDR3 is CASSFANYEQYF. The CDR3 region has the DNA TGTGCCAGCAGTTTTGCGAACTACGAGCAGTACTTC. Using reference TRBV28 and TRBJ2-7 for the parts outside the CDR3, the full variable domain is DVKVTQSSRYLVKRTGEKVFLECVQDMDHENMFWYRQDPGLGLRLIYFSYDVKMKEKGDIPEGYSVSREKKERFSLILESASTNQTSMYLCASSFANYEQYFGPGTRLTVT.

This clonotype was picked up many times. The chain is built from TRBV28 and TRBJ2-2, with D uncertain. Deletions cut 5 bases from V and 0 bases from J, with 10 bases between. The CDR3 consists of 15 residues. Germline V CDR1 and CDR2: MDHEN, SYDVKM. In nucleotides, the CDR3 is TGTGCCAGCAGTCTTGACCCCGCGAACACCGGGGAGCTGTTTTTT. Translating gives CASSLDPANTGELFF.

This rearrangement joins TRBV7-2 to TRBJ2-2; 7 bases fit TRBD2. This CDR3 spans 16 amino acids. The junction had 4 bases not matched to a gene; V was cut back by 1 base and J by 2 bases. CDR1 is SGHTA, CDR2 FQGNSA, per germline. The CDR3 region has the DNA TGTGCCAGCAGCTTAGTAGGGACTACTAACACCGGGGAGCTGTTTTTT. Its protein is CASSLVGTTNTGELFF.

The rearrangement joins TRBV20-1 to TRBJ1-6, with 8 bases that match TRBD1. CDR3 length: 13 amino acids. CDR1 and CDR2 from the germline V gene are DFQATT and SNEGSKA (reference sequence). Trimming cost V 3 bases and J 14 bases; bases outside gene matches: 9. The CDR3 region is CSASNRGALALHF. The CDR3 DNA follows: TGCAGTGCTAGCAACAGGGGGGCGTTGGCCCTCCACTTT.

V gene TRBV20-1 combines with J gene TRBJ2-5; D gene ambiguous. This CDR3 comprises 13 residues. Germline CDR1 is DFQATT and CDR2 is SNEGSKA (reference sequence). Trimming took off 4 bases at V and 5 bases at J, with 14 bases between the two ends. This CDR3 is CSATTLVSETQYF. The CDR3 DNA is TGCAGTGCTACGACGTTAGTATCGGAGACCCAGTACTTC.

This clonotype was seen repeatedly, ten times or more. The V and J genes are TRBV28 and TRBJ1-1; the D is unclear. Germline CDR1 is MDHEN and CDR2 is SYDVKM. The CDR3 totals 10 residues. Trimming stripped 10 bases from V and 4 bases from J, with 7 bases between. The CDR3 reads CATLSTEAFF. The DNA for the CDR3 is TGTGCCACTCTGAGCACTGAAGCTTTCTTT.

In its sample, this clonotype was seen a few times. The V gene is TRBV11-1, the J gene TRBJ2-3; D unresolved. Germline assignment: CDR1 SGHAT and CDR2 FQDESV (reference sequence). The CDR3 extends over 15 amino acids. The ends were cut back, 2 bases at V and 0 bases at J, with 9 bases in the middle. The CDR3: CASSLSVRSTDTQYF. The CDR3 DNA reads TGTGCCAGCAGCTTATCGGTGAGGAGCACAGATACGCAGTATTTT.

This clonotype was observed a handful of times. V gene TRBV29-1 combines with J gene TRBJ2-3, with D uncertain. The V end lost 7 bases, the J end lost 2 bases, and 10 bases lay between the germline ends. Germline assignment: CDR1 SQVTM and CDR2 ANQGSEA. This CDR3 has 12 residues. The CDR3 nucleotides are TGCAGCGATGGAGTCTCCACAGATACGCAGTATTTT. This encodes CSDGVSTDTQYF.

The chain couples TRBV28 to TRBJ1-6; D is possibly TRBD1 (6 bases). This CDR3 comprises 15 residues. Germline V lookup: CDR1 MDHEN, CDR2 SYDVKM. Trimming removed 6 bases at V and 8 bases at J, with 17 bases between. The CDR3 DNA is TGTGCCAGCAGCTCCGCGGGGGCAGAGGATTCACCCCTCCACTTT. Residues: CASSSAGAEDSPLHF.

The V and J genes are TRBV2 and TRBJ2-1; D might be TRBD2 (6 bases). The CDR3 has 14 residues. V shed 10 bases and J shed 7 bases, with 20 bases lying between them. CDR1 and CDR2 from the germline V gene are SNHLY and FYNNEI. CDR3 bases: TGTGCCACCGAGGGAGCAATCCGGGGGAATGAGCAGTTCTTC. Its protein product is CATEGAIRGNEQFF.

As regards this clonotype: A junction boundary mismatches the germline segment, possibly from a read error. The CDR3 region has the DNA TGTGCCAGCAGTCCTGGACAGACCTCCTACAATGAGCAGTCCTTC. Its translation is CASSPGQTSYNEQSF. This chain uses TRBV12-3 or TRBV12-4 with TRBJ2-1, with D tentatively TRBD1 (6 bases). CDR3 length equals 15 residues.